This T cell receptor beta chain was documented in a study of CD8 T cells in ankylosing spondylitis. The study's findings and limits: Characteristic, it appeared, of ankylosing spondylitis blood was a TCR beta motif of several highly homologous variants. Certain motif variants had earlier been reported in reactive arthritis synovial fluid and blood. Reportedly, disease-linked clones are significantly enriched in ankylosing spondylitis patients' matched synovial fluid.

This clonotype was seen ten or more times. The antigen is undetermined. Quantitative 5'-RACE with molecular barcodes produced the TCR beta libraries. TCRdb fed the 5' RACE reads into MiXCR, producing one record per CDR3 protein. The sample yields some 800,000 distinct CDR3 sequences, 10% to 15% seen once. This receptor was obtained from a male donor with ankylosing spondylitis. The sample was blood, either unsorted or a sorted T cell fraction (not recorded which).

The CDR3, as DNA: TGCAGCGTTGGGCTTCGATGGACTAGCGGGAGGAGGACAGATACGCAGTATTTT. This sequence encodes CSVGLRWTSGRRTDTQYF. The chain couples TRBV29-1 to TRBJ2-3; 14 nucleotides line up with TRBD2. The germline gives CDR1 SQVTM, CDR2 ANQGSEA. The V segment lost 4 bases and the J segment 3 bases; nucleotides outside the gene matches: 12. This CDR3 region has 18 residues.